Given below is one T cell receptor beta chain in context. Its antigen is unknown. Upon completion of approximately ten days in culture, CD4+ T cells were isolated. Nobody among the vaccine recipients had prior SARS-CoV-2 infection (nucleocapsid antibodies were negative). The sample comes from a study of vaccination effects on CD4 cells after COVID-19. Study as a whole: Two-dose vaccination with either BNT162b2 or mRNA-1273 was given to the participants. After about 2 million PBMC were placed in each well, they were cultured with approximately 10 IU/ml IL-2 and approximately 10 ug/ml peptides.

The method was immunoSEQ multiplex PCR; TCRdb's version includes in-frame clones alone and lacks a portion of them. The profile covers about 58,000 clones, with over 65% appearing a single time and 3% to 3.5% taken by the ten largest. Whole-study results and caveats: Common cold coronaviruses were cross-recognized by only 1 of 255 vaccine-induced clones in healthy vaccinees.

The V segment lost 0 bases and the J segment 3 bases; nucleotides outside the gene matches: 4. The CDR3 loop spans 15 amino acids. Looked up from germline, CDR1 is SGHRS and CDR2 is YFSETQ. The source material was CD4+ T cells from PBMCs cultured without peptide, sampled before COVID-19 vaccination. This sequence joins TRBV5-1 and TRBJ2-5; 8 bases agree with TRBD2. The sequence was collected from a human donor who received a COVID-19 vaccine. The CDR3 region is CASSLGVSGEETQYF. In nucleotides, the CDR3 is TGCGCCAGCAGCTTGGGTGTTAGCGGGGAAGAGACCCAGTACTTC. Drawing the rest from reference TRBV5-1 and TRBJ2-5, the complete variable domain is KAGVTQTPRYLIKTRGQQVTLSCSPISGHRSVSWYQQTPGQGLQFLFEYFSETQRNKGNFPGRFSGRQFSNSRSEMNVSTLELGDSALYLCASSLGVSGEETQYFGPGTRLLVL.